The 7 T cell receptor beta chains given below trace back to one sample, sequenced in a study of regulatory T cells in long-lasting Graves disease (dated by TCRdb to about 2021). Library creation used multiplex PCR. TCRdb names Illumina HiSeq 4000 as the instrument used. To build TCR beta libraries, CDR3 regions were amplified by Arm-PCR using iRepertoire HTBI primers. The public reads were reanalyzed by TCRdb: fastp trimming at Q25, MiXCR alignment, in-frame beta chains only. Rows matching on CDR3 protein sequence are summarized as one entry with the most common DNA and genes. The sample data list 380,000 or so distinct CDR3 sequences, and around 15% of these were observed just once. 20% to 25% of the sample is held by the ten biggest clonotypes. The sample's time point label, decoded: newly diagnosed GD, antithyroid drugs for less than 3 months. RNA was extracted from PBMCs in TRIzol for both TCR sequencing and RNA sequencing.

These same records also appear under a second study, on T cells in Graves' hyperthyroidism and ophthalmopathy.

The input for sequencing was peripheral blood mononuclear cells (PBMCs), taken at new diagnosis, from a patient treated with antithyroid drugs. Every receptor here comes from a woman between 18 and 30 years old with Graves disease. Donor details come from another sample of the same person, matched by shared clones.

This clonotype showed up many times. CDR3 DNA: TGTGCCAGCGATCGCGGGTCGTTAACCTACGAGCAGTACTTC. Amino acid sequence: CASDRGSLTYEQYF. The chain links TRBV7-9 to TRBJ2-7, with D possibly being TRBD2 (5 bases). Trimming left V 8 bases short and J 2 bases short, with 16 bases between. The CDR3 extends over 14 amino acids. Germline V CDR1 and CDR2: SEHNR, FQNEAQ (reference sequence).

This sequence joins TRBV27 and TRBJ1-6, with D tentatively TRBD1 (6 bases). This CDR3 region has 15 residues. Trimming stripped 4 bases from V and 8 bases from J, with 15 bases between. The germline CDR1 and CDR2 sequences are MNHEY and SMNVEV (reference sequence). CDR3 protein: CASSSPSGAYSPLHF. In DNA form, the CDR3 reads TGTGCCAGCAGTTCCCCCTCAGGGGCTTATTCACCCCTCCACTTT.

This clonotype came up many times. The chain uses TRBV20-1 and TRBJ2-1; 13 nucleotides agree with TRBD2. The CDR3 runs to 16 residues. The germline V gene encodes CDR1 DFQATT and CDR2 SNEGSKA (reference sequence). With V trimmed by 3 bases and J by 3 bases, 5 bases remained unmatched. In nucleotides, the CDR3 is TGCAGTGCTAGCGGACTAGCGGGGGCCCTCTACAATGAGCAGTTCTTC. As protein: CSASGLAGALYNEQFF.

This clonotype came up a few times. This chain uses TRBV20-1 with TRBJ1-2, with a possible D match to TRBD1 (6 bases). Trimming took 0 bases from V and 0 from J, leaving 11 bases between them. CDR1 and CDR2 (germline): DFQATT, SNEGSKA (reference sequence). The CDR3 is 15 amino acids. CDR3 bases: TGCAGTGCTAGAGATGGGGGGCTGTCTAACTATGGCTACACCTTC. Encoded protein: CSARDGGLSNYGYTF.

This clonotype was picked up a small number of times. The chain couples TRBV12-3 or TRBV12-4 to TRBJ2-6; maybe TRBD1 (6 bases). CDR3 length equals 12 residues. Trimming took 0 bases from V and 13 from J, leaving 7 bases between them. The CDR3 DNA reads TGTGCCAGCAGTTTAGCGCAGGGGGTCCTGACTTTC. It specifies CASSLAQGVLTF.

This clonotype has a count of ten or more. This rearrangement joins TRBV7-8 to TRBJ2-7; 11 bases map to TRBD2. V was pared by 5 bases and J by 7 bases, with 7 bases of the junction left unmatched. The CDR3 extends over 14 amino acids. Germline values: CDR1 SGHVS, CDR2 FQNEAQ. The CDR3: CASSISGGAEEQYF. CDR3 coding DNA: TGTGCCAGCAGCATTAGCGGGGGGGCTGAAGAGCAGTACTTC.

This clonotype has a handful of counts. The J gene is TRBJ2-7, the V gene TRBV28; possibly TRBD1 for D (6 bases). V lost 8 bases and J lost 6, with 14 bases in between. Germline loops: CDR1 MDHEN, CDR2 SYDVKM. The CDR3 has 12 residues. CDR3 protein: CASGRTGTEQYF. The CDR3 DNA reads as TGTGCCAGCGGCCGCACAGGGACCGAGCAGTACTTC. The full variable domain, its missing parts supplied by reference TRBV28 and TRBJ2-7, is DVKVTQSSRYLVKRTGEKVFLECVQDMDHENMFWYRQDPGLGLRLIYFSYDVKMKEKGDIPEGYSVSREKKERFSLILESASTNQTSMYLCASGRTGTEQYFGPGTRLTVT.